These T cell receptor beta chains were read from a single sample in a study of shared clonotypes between healthy human individuals. Only in-frame clones appear in the TCRdb table, and some are missing; sequencing was by immunoSEQ multiplex PCR. This repertoire shows over 2 million clones, about 90% found once; its top ten account for approximately 0.4%. The sample consisted of naive CD4+ T cells from PBMCs. The receptors were sampled from a man in his late teens or twenties in good health. Some clones in this sample may be carry-over from other donors' samples. Each CDR3 is given with its conserved first and last residue. D genes are given only for firm matches.

15,TRBJ1-4,TRBD1,TRBV7-2,TGTGCCAGCAGCAAAACAGGGGTGGATAATGAAAAACTGTTTTTT,CASSKTGVDNEKLFF
14,TRBJ2-1,NA,TRBV7-3,TGTGCCAGCAGCTTACCGGGCTTATCCAATGAGCAGTTCTTC,CASSLPGLSNEQFF
16,TRBJ2-7,NA,TRBV5-4,TGTGCCAGCAGCTTGGGGGGAAGCCGAAGCTCCTACGAGCAGTACTTC,CASSLGGSRSSYEQYF
19,TRBJ2-3,TRBD2,TRBV7-3,TGTGCCAGCAGCCGGGCCCGAATCGGGCTAGCGGGAGGCACAGATACGCAGTATTTT,CASSRARIGLAGGTDTQYF
14,TRBJ2-1,NA,TRBV9,TGTGCCAGCAGCGTAAGGCTAGCTGATACTGAGCAGTTCTTC,CASSVRLADTEQFF
12,TRBJ1-2,NA,TRBV28,TGTGCCAGCAGTTCCAGGGGCTATGGCTACACCTTC,CASSSRGYGYTF
15,TRBJ2-7,NA,TRBV6-6,TGTGCCAGCAGTTACTCTAGCCGCTACTCCTACGAGCAGTACTTC,CASSYSSRYSYEQYF
16,TRBJ2-1,NA,TRBV9,TGTGCCAGCAGCCCTACGGGACACTCGACCTACAATGAGCAGTTCTTC,CASSPTGHSTYNEQFF
13,TRBJ2-1,NA,TRBV7-6,TGTGCCAGCAGCTTAGCGGAGGGTGCAGAGCAGTTCTTC,CASSLAEGAEQFF
14,TRBJ1-4,TRBD1,TRBV5-1,TGCGCCAGCAGCTTGACAGGGGGGAATGAAAAACTGTTTTTT,CASSLTGGNEKLFF
16,TRBJ2-7,NA,TRBV7-6,TGTGCCAGCAGCTTAGGGGGCCGGGACAAGACCTACGAGCAGTACTTC,CASSLGGRDKTYEQYF
12,TRBJ1-1,NA,TRBV5-1,TGCGCCAGCAGCACGATTGGGACTGAAGCTTTCTTT,CASSTIGTEAFF